Each of the 3 T cell receptor beta chains below was sequenced from the same sample in a study of T cell repertoires in cytomegalovirus infection. TCRdb reanalysed the reads using MiXCR and keeps one entry per CDR3 protein. The sample includes 600,000 to 800,000 distinct CDR3 sequences, roughly 24% seen only once; the top ten take roughly 8%. The source material was CD8+ T cells from PBMCs. The origin of the receptors is a human donor in good health (CMV status not recorded). Some clones in this sample may be carry-over from other donors' samples.

The rearrangement uses TRBV6-2 or TRBV6-3 and TRBJ1-6; D gene ambiguous. Germline V CDR1 and CDR2: MNHEY, SVGEGT. The CDR3 extends over 15 amino acids. Trimming pared 7 bases from V and 8 bases from J, leaving 18 bases between. CDR3 sequence: CASTILELPDSPLHF. CDR3 nucleotides: TGTGCCAGCACCATCCTCGAGCTACCGGATTCACCCCTCCACTTT.

This clonotype was observed many times. The genes are TRBV12-3 or TRBV12-4 and TRBJ1-1; D is unresolved. The V end lost 5 bases, the J end lost 5 bases, and 9 bases lay between the germline ends. The CDR3 is 12 residues long. In DNA form, the CDR3 reads TGTGCCAGCAGTACCCAGGAAACTGAAGCTTTCTTT. This codes for CASSTQETEAFF.

This clonotype was seen at least ten times. V usage is TRBV7-8 and J usage is TRBJ2-3, with TRBD2 matching 15 bases. Germline assignment: CDR1 SGHVS and CDR2 FQNEAQ. The CDR3 has 18 residues. V gave up 1 base and J gave up 8 bases; unmatched junction bases: 10. Written as DNA, the CDR3 is TGTGCCAGCAGCTTAGATGGACTAGCGGGGGGGCCATCTGGTACGCAGTATTTT. This translates into CASSLDGLAGGPSGTQYF. The full variable domain, with the rest looked up from reference TRBV7-8 and TRBJ2-3, is GAGVSQSPRYKVAKRGQDVALRCDPISGHVSLFWYQQALGQGPEFLTYFQNEAQLDKSGLPSDRFFAERPEGSVSTLKIQRTQQEDSAVYLCASSLDGLAGGPSGTQYFGPGTRLTVL.